The 15 T cell receptor beta chains reported below all come from one sample, sequenced in a study of early T cells in non-severe SARS-CoV-2 infection. TCRdb used MiXCR to reprocess the 5' RACE reads, holding one entry per CDR3 protein. The repertoire holds under 60,000 distinct CDR3 sequences, with roughly a tenth as singletons. The specimen was whole blood, collected at baseline. Source of these receptors: an adult who was a healthcare worker with PCR-confirmed SARS-CoV-2 infection or an uninfected control (not recorded which).

This clonotype showed up many times. The chain carries TRBV7-3 and TRBJ2-2, with D hard to call. Trimming shortened V by 2 bases and J by 2 bases, and 3 bases separated the two germline ends. The CDR3 covers 13 residues. CDR1 and CDR2 from the germline V gene are SGHTA and FQGTGA. The CDR3 region has the DNA TGTGCCAGCAGCTTATCCAACACCGGGGAGCTGTTTTTT. Its protein is CASSLSNTGELFF. The full variable domain, with the rest looked up from reference TRBV7-3 and TRBJ2-2, is GAGVSQTPSNKVTEKGKYVELRCDPISGHTALYWYRQSLGQGPEFLIYFQGTGAADDSGLPNDRFFAVRPEGSVSTLKIQRTERGDSAVYLCASSLSNTGELFFGEGSRLTVL.

The rearrangement joins TRBV30 to TRBJ2-2; 7 nucleotides match TRBD1. CDR1 GTSNPN and CDR2 SVGIG come from the germline V gene (reference sequence). The CDR3 loop spans 15 amino acids. Trimming took 2 bases from V and 6 from J; bases not matched to a gene: 9. DNA for the CDR3: TGTGCCTGGAGTACCACCAACAGGGGTCCCGGGGAGCTGTTTTTT. Translated, it gives CAWSTTNRGPGELFF.

V gene TRBV7-8 combines with J gene TRBJ2-6, with 7 bases that match TRBD1. J gave up 2 bases and V 3 bases, and 10 bases lay outside the gene matches. The V gene's germline CDR1 is SGHVS and CDR2 FQNEAQ. The CDR3 has 18 residues. As DNA, the CDR3 is TGTGCCAGCAGCTTCCAACAGGGGTCGGTCGCTGGGGCCAACGTCCTGACTTTC. Amino acids: CASSFQQGSVAGANVLTF.

This clonotype was found many times. The J gene is TRBJ2-7, the V gene TRBV27, with 15 bases lining up with TRBD2. The germline gives CDR1 MNHEY, CDR2 SMNVEV (reference sequence). V dropped 3 bases and J dropped 6; count of bases not matched to a gene: 0. This CDR3 has 14 residues. DNA for the CDR3: TGTGCCAGCAGTTTGGGACTAGCGGGAGGCGAGCAGTACTTC. It yields the protein CASSLGLAGGEQYF.

This clonotype has just a few counts. The chain recombines TRBV7-2 with TRBJ2-7; 11 positions agree with TRBD2. Trimming took 5 bases from V and 2 from J; bases not matched to a gene: 2. This CDR3 is built from 14 residues. The V gene's germline CDR1 is SGHTA and CDR2 FQGNSA. The CDR3 loop is CASSEGLAAYEQYF. CDR3 coding DNA: TGTGCCAGCAGCGAGGGACTAGCGGCCTACGAGCAGTACTTC.

This clonotype was seen at least ten times. CDR3 in amino acids: CASSSPDEQYF. For the CDR3, the DNA is TGTGCCAGCAGTTCCCCCGACGAGCAGTACTTC. The V and J genes are TRBV28 and TRBJ2-7, with D unresolved. The CDR3 extends over 11 amino acids. The germline V gene encodes CDR1 MDHEN and CDR2 SYDVKM. Trimming removed 4 bases at V and 5 bases at J, with 6 bases between.

This clonotype was found many times. The rearrangement links TRBV2 to TRBJ2-1; D not certain. CDR1 SNHLY and CDR2 FYNNEI come from the germline V gene. The CDR3 covers 12 residues. The V end was cut by 5 bases, the J end by 3 bases, with 5 bases between. CDR3 region: CASSKDYNEQFF. The CDR3 bases are TGTGCCAGCAGTAAGGACTACAATGAGCAGTTCTTC.

This clonotype was seen only a few times. The rearrangement links TRBV28 to TRBJ2-7; unclear D gene. Trimming shortened V by 6 bases and J by 6 bases, and 15 bases separated the two germline ends. CDR1 and CDR2 from the germline V gene are MDHEN and SYDVKM. The length of the CDR3 is 13 residues. The CDR3 spells CASSLVTLPEQYF. CDR3 nucleotide sequence: TGTGCCAGCAGCCTCGTTACCCTACCCGAGCAGTACTTC.

This clonotype was seen at least ten times. The rearrangement links TRBV18 to TRBJ2-1; D remains ambiguous. Germline CDR1 KGHSH, CDR2 LQKENI. V was trimmed by 2 bases and J by 7 bases, leaving 9 bases between them. This CDR3 region has 13 residues. CDR3 residues: CASSPIQANEQFF. CDR3 nucleotide sequence: TGTGCCAGCTCACCAATCCAGGCGAATGAGCAGTTCTTC.

This clonotype was found many times. The rearrangement links TRBV4-1 to TRBJ2-2, with 7 bases matching TRBD2. J lost 5 bases, V lost 0 bases, and 9 bases had no gene match. Germline V gene sequence: CDR1 MGHRA, CDR2 YSYEKL. The CDR3 spans 17 residues. CDR3 nucleotides: TGCGCCAGCAGCCAAGATTGGAGGGAGGGCCGTACCGGGGAGCTGTTTTTT. Translation gives CASSQDWREGRTGELFF.

The chain couples TRBV6-2 or TRBV6-3 to TRBJ2-7; unclear D gene. Germline assignment: CDR1 MNHEY and CDR2 SVGEGT. This CDR3 region has 14 residues. V lost 6 bases and J lost 0, with 12 bases in between. As DNA, the CDR3 is TGTGCCAGCAGCCTTGACGAACTCTCCTACGAGCAGTACTTC. This encodes CASSLDELSYEQYF.

This chain connects TRBV3-1 to TRBJ2-7; maybe TRBD2 (6 bases). The CDR3 runs to 13 residues. V lost 6 bases and J 4 bases, leaving 13 bases between the germline ends. Germline CDR1 reads LGHDT; CDR2 reads YNNKEL (reference sequence). CDR3 amino acids: CASRLGAGYEQYF. The CDR3 DNA sequence: TGTGCCAGCAGATTAGGAGCGGGTTACGAGCAGTACTTC.

This clonotype was seen repeatedly, ten times or more. The rearrangement joins TRBV29-1 to TRBJ2-3, with a possible D match to TRBD2 (6 bases). The CDR3 contains 15 residues. The germline CDR1 and CDR2 sequences are SQVTM and ANQGSEA. Between the trimmed V and J ends, which lost 2 bases and 4 bases, there was a span of 16 bases. This CDR3 is CSVEPGGKASDTQYF. In DNA, the CDR3 is TGCAGCGTTGAACCCGGAGGGAAAGCCTCAGATACGCAGTATTTT.

The chain joins TRBV28 to TRBJ2-7, with 9 bases fitting TRBD1. There are 15 residues in the CDR3. The V segment lost 5 bases and the J segment 4 bases; nucleotides outside the gene matches: 9. Germline V gene sequence: CDR1 MDHEN, CDR2 SYDVKM. DNA for the CDR3: TGTGCCAGCAGTGCTCCCGGGACAGGGACTTACGAGCAGTACTTC. Its protein is CASSAPGTGTYEQYF.

The V and J genes are TRBV2 and TRBJ1-5; D is unclear. The CDR3 has 14 residues. CDR1 and CDR2 from the germline V gene are SNHLY and FYNNEI. Trimming shortened V by 6 bases and J by 2 bases, and 11 bases separated the two germline ends. This CDR3 is CASSLASGNQPQHF. The CDR3 nucleotides are TGTGCCAGCAGCTTGGCCTCAGGCAATCAGCCCCAGCATTTT.